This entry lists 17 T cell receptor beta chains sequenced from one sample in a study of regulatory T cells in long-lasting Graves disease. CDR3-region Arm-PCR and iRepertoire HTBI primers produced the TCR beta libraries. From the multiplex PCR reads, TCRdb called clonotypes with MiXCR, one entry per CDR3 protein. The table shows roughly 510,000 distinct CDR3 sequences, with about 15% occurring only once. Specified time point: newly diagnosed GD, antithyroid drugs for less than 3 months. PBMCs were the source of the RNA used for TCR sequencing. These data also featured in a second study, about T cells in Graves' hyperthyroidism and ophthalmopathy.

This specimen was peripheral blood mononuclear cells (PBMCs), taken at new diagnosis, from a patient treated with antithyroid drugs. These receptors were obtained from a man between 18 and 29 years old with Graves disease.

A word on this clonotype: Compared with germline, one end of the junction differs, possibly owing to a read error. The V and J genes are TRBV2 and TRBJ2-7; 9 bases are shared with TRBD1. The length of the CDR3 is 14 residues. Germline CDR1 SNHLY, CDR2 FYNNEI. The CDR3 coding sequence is TGTACCAGCAGCCTCCGGGACAGGGCCTACGAGCAGTACTTC. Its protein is CTSSLRDRAYEQYF.

This chain's CDR3 is CASSLGNRDNQPQHF. In DNA, the CDR3 is TGTGCCAGCAGTTTAGGCAACAGGGACAATCAGCCCCAGCATTTT. The chain couples TRBV12-3 or TRBV12-4 to TRBJ1-5; tentative D call: TRBD1 (6 bases). The V gene lost 1 base and the J gene lost 3 bases, with 10 bases spanning the gap. The CDR3 loop spans 15 amino acids.

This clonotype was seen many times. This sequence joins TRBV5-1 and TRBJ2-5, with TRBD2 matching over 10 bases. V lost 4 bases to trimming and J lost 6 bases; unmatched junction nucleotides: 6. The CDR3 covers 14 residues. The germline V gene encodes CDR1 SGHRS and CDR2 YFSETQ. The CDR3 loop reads CASSEGTSAKTQYF. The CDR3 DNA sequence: TGCGCCAGCAGCGAGGGGACTAGCGCGAAGACCCAGTACTTC.

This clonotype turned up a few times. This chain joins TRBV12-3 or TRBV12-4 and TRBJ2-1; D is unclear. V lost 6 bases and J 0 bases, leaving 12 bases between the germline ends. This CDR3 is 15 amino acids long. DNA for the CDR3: TGTGCCAGCAGCCAAACTTGGAGCTCCTACAATGAGCAGTTCTTC. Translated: CASSQTWSSYNEQFF.

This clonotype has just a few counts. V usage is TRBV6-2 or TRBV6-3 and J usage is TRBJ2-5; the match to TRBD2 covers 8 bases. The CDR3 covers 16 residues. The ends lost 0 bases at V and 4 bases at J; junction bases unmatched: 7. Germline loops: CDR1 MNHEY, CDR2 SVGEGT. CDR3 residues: CASSYSTGRAAETQYF. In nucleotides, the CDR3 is TGTGCCAGCAGTTACTCGACCGGGAGGGCCGCAGAGACCCAGTACTTC.

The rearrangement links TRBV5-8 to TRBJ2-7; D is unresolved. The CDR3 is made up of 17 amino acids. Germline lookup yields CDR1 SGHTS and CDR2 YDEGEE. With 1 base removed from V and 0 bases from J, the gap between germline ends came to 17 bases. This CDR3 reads CASSLRLRLDTSYEQYF. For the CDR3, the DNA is TGTGCCAGCAGCTTGAGGCTTCGACTTGACACCTCCTACGAGCAGTACTTC.

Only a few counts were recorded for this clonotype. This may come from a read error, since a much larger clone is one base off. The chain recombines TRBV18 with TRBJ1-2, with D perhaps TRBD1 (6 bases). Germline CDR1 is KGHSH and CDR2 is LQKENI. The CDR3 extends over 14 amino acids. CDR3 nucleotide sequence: TGTGCCAGCTCACCATCAGGGGCGGACTATGGCCACACCTTC. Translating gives CASSPSGADYGHTF. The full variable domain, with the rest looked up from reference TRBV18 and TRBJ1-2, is NAGVMQNPRHLVRRRGQEARLRCSPMKGHSHVYWYRQLPEEGLKFMVYLQKENIIDESGMPKERFSAEFPKEGPSILRIQQVVRGDSAAYFCASSPSGADYGHTFGSGTRLTVV.

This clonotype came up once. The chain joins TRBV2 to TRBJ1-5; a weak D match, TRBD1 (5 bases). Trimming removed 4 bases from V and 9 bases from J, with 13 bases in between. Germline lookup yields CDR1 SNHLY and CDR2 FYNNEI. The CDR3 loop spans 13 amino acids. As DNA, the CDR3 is TGTGCCAGCAGTGTTGGAGGGGTCGGGCCCCAGCATTTT. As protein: CASSVGGVGPQHF.

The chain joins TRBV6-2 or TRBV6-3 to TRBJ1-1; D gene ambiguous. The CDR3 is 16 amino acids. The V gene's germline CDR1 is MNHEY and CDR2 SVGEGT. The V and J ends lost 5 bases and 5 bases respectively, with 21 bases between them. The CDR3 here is CASSAGWRRLGTEAFF. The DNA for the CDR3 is TGTGCCAGCAGTGCAGGTTGGCGCCGGTTGGGGACTGAAGCTTTCTTT.

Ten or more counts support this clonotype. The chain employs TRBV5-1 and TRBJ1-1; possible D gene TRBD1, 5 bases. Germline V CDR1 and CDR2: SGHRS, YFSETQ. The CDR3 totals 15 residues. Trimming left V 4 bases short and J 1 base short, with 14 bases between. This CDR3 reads CASSETSTANTEAFF. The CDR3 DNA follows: TGCGCCAGCAGCGAGACCTCGACAGCGAACACTGAAGCTTTCTTT.

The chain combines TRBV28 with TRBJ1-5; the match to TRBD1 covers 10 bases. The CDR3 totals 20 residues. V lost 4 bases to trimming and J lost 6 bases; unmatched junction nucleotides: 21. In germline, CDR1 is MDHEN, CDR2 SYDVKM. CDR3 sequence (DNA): TGTGCCAGCAGTTCATCCCTCAGGCTGGACAGGGGGGGATTTGGTCAGCCCCAGCATTTT. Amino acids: CASSSSLRLDRGGFGQPQHF.

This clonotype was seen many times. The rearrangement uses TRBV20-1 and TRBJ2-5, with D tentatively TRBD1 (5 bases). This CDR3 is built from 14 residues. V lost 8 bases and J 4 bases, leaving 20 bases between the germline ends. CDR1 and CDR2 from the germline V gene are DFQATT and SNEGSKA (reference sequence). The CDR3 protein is CSTPGREGVETQYF. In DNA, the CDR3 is TGCAGTACCCCGGGCAGGGAAGGGGTAGAGACCCAGTACTTC.

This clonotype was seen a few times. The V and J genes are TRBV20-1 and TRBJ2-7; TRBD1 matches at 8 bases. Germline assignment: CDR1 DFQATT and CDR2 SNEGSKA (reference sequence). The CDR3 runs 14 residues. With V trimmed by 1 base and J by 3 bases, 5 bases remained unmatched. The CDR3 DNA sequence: TGCAGTGCTAGAGGGGACAGGAACTTCTACGAGCAGTACTTC. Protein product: CSARGDRNFYEQYF.

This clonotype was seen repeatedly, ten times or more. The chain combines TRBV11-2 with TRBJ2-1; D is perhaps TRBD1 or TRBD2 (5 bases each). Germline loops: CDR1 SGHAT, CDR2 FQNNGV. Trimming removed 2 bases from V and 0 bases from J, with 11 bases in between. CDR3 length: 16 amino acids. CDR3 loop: CASSLFGGSSYNEQFF. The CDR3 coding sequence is TGTGCCAGCAGCTTATTTGGGGGAAGCTCCTACAATGAGCAGTTCTTC.

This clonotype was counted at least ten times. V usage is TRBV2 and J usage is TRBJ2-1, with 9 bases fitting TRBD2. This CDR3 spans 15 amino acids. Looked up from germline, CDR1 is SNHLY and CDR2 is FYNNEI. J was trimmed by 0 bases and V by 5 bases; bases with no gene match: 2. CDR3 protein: CASSYSGSSYNEQFF. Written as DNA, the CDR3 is TGTGCCAGCAGTTATAGCGGGAGCTCCTACAATGAGCAGTTCTTC.

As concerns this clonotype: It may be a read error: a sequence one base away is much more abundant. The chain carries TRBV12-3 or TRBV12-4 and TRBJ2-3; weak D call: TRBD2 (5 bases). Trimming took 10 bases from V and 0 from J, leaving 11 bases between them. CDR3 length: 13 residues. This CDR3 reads CATGFGSTDTQYF. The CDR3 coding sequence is TGTGCCACGGGGTTTGGTAGCACAGATACGCAGTATTTT.

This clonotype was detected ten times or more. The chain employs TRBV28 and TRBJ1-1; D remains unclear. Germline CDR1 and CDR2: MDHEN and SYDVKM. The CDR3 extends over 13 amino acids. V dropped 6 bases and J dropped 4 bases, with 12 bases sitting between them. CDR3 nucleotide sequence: TGTGCCAGCAGCCCCTGGGCCCTCACTGAAGCTTTCTTT. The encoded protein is CASSPWALTEAFF. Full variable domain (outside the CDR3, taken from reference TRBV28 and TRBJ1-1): DVKVTQSSRYLVKRTGEKVFLECVQDMDHENMFWYRQDPGLGLRLIYFSYDVKMKEKGDIPEGYSVSREKKERFSLILESASTNQTSMYLCASSPWALTEAFFGQGTRLTVV.